The next 2 T cell receptor beta chains were all read from a single sample in a study of blood T cells in healthy people across ages. Through a sample-barcoded 5' primer and a J-beta primer mix, a second PCR was run for roughly 6 to 12 cycles. One entry per CDR3 protein, called by TCRdb with MiXCR from the 5' RACE reads. The top ten clones hold 25% to 35% of a sample with hundreds of thousands of distinct CDR3 sequences, over 45% of them seen once. Input material: blood. Every receptor here comes from a woman aged 60 to 75 in good health.

The J gene is TRBJ2-3, the V gene TRBV19; D perhaps matches TRBD2 (6 bases). Trimming cost V 0 bases and J 0 bases, with 16 bases left between them. The CDR3 is made up of 18 amino acids. Germline-derived CDR1 and CDR2 are LNHDA and SQIVND (reference sequence). CDR3 region: CASSIDRPRSGSTDTQYF. In DNA, the CDR3 is TGTGCCAGTAGTATAGATCGTCCTCGCAGCGGGAGCACAGATACGCAGTATTTT.

This clonotype was detected only a few times. This chain connects TRBV11-2 to TRBJ1-1, with D maybe TRBD1 (6 bases). Trimming stripped 5 bases from V and 4 bases from J, with 11 bases between. This CDR3 spans 13 amino acids. Germline CDR1 is SGHAT and CDR2 is FQNNGV. The CDR3 loop reads CASSLQGPTEAFF. CDR3 sequence (DNA): TGTGCCAGCAGCCTCCAGGGGCCCACTGAAGCTTTCTTT.